The present TCR beta chain was sequenced within a study of cytomegalovirus exposure and HLA in healthy donors. Overall study context: A subsequent analysis reported that the 110 or so validation repertoires were produced on the same platform that had also been used for the roughly 670 first-cohort repertoires. Study results and limitations: Researchers counted around 180 TCR beta chains as cytomegalovirus-associated. In vitro assays verified that three CMV-associated chains recognized CMV antigens specifically. In the 90 to 150 validation repertoires, around 95% of cluster scores exceeded 0, per a later analysis.

This clone was found once. The target antigen is unknown. Produced via immunoSEQ multiplex PCR; TCRdb's table is partial and in-frame only. The sample lists roughly 60,000 clones, approximately 95% occurring once. V shed 8 bases and J shed 2 bases, with 8 bases lying between them. The CDR3 covers 12 residues. Germline V gives CDR1 LNHNV, CDR2 YYDKDF (reference sequence). The chain has TRBV15 and TRBJ2-3; D uncertain. Material: PBMCs. This clonotype was obtained from a woman in her late teens or twenties in good health and CMV-seronegative. The CDR3 here is CATAQHTDTQYF. The CDR3 DNA follows: TGTGCCACCGCACAGCACACAGATACGCAGTATTTT.